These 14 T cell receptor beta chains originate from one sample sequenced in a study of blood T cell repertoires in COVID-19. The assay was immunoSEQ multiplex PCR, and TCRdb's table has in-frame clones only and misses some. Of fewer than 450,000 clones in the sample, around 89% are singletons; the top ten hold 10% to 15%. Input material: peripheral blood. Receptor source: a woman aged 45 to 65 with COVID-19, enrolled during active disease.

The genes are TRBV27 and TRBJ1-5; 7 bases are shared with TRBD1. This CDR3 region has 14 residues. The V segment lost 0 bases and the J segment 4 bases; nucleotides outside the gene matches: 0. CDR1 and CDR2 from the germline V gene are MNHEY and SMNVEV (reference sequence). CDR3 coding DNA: TGTGCCAGCAGTTTATCGGGACAGAATCAGCCCCAGCATTTT. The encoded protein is CASSLSGQNQPQHF.

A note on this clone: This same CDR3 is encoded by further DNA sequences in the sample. The CDR3 nucleotides read TGTGCCTGGAGTGTCGGAGTAAACACTGAAGCTTTCTTT. It yields the protein CAWSVGVNTEAFF. The V and J genes are TRBV30 and TRBJ1-1; D is unclear. The CDR3 loop spans 13 amino acids. Germline loops: CDR1 GTSNPN, CDR2 SVGIG (reference sequence). The germline V and J ends were trimmed by 0 bases and 2 bases, with 7 bases remaining between them.

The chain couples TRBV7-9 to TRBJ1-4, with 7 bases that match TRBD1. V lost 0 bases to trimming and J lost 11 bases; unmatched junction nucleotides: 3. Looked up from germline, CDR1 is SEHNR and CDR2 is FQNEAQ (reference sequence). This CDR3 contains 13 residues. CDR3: CASSLAGTEKLFF. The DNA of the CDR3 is TGTGCCAGCAGCTTAGCCGGGACAGAGAAACTGTTTTTT. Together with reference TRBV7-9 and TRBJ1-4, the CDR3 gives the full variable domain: DTGVSQNPRHKITKRGQNVTFRCDPISEHNRLYWYRQTLGQGPEFLTYFQNEAQLEKSRLLSDRFSAERPKGSFSTLEIQRTEQGDSAMYLCASSLAGTEKLFFGSGTQLSVL.

This CDR3 is CASSVGGLGEQFF. In DNA, the CDR3 is TGTGCCAGCAGTGTTGGGGGCCTAGGTGAGCAGTTCTTC. The V call is TRBV25-1, the J call TRBJ2-1; weak D call: TRBD1 (6 bases). Trimming left V 4 bases short and J 9 bases short, with 13 bases between. Germline CDR1 MGHDK, CDR2 SYGVNS. The CDR3 loop spans 13 amino acids.

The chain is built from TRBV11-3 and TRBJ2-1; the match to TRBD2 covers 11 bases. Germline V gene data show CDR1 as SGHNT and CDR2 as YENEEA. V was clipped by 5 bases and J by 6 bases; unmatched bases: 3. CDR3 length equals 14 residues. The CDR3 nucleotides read TGTGCCAGCAGCCCAACTAGCGGGGGCAATGAGCAGTTCTTC. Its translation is CASSPTSGGNEQFF. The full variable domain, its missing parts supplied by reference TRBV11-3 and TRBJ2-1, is EAGVVQSPRYKIIEKKQPVAFWCNPISGHNTLYWYLQNLGQGPELLIRYENEEAVDDSQLPKDRFSAERLKGVDSTLKIQPAELGDSAVYLCASSPTSGGNEQFFGPGTRLTVL.

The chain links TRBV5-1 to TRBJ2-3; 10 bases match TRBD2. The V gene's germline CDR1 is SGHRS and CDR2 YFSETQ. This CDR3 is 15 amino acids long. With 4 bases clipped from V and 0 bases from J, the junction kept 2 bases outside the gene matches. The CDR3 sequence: CASSDSGGSTDTQYF. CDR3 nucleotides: TGCGCCAGCAGCGATAGCGGGGGGAGCACAGATACGCAGTATTTT. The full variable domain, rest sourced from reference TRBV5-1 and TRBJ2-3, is KAGVTQTPRYLIKTRGQQVTLSCSPISGHRSVSWYQQTPGQGLQFLFEYFSETQRNKGNFPGRFSGRQFSNSRSEMNVSTLELGDSALYLCASSDSGGSTDTQYFGPGTRLTVL.

This chain's CDR3 is CASSKGDNTAQPQHF. The CDR3 nucleotides are TGTGCCAGCAGCAAAGGGGACAACACGGCTCAGCCCCAGCATTTT. The chain carries TRBV21-1 and TRBJ1-5; the DNA was not used to check the table's D call, TRBD1. TRBV21-1 corresponds to a pseudogene. There are 15 residues in the CDR3.

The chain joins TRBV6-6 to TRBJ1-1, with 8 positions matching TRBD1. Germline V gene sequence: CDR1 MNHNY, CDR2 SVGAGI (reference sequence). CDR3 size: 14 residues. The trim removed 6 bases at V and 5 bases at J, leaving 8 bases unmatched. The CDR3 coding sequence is TGTGCCAGCAGCCCTTCAGGGGGCGGGACTGAAGCTTTCTTT. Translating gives CASSPSGGGTEAFF.

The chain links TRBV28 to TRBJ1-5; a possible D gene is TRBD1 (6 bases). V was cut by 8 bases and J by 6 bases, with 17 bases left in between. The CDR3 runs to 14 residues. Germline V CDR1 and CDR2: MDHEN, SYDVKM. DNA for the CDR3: TGTGCCAGCTCCAAGGGACATTGGGTTCAGCCCCAGCATTTT. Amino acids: CASSKGHWVQPQHF.

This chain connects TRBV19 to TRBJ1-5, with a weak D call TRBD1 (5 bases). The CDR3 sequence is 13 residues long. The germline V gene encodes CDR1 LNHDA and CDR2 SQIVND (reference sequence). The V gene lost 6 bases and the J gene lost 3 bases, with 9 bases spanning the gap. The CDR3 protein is CASRDTLNQPQHF. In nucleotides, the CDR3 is TGTGCCAGTAGGGACACGCTCAATCAGCCCCAGCATTTT.

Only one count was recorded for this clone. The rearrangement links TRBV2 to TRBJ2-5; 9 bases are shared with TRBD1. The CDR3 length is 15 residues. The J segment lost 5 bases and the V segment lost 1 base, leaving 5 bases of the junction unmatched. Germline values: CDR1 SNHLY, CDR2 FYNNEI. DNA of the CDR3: TGTGCCAGCAGTGAAGAGGGACAGGGAGGGGAGACCCAGTACTTC. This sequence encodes CASSEEGQGGETQYF. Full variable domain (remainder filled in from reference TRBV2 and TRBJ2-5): EPEVTQTPSHQVTQMGQEVILRCVPISNHLYFYWYRQILGQKVEFLVSFYNNEISEKSEIFDDQFSVERPDGSNFTLKIRSTKLEDSAMYFCASSEEGQGGETQYFGPGTRLLVL.

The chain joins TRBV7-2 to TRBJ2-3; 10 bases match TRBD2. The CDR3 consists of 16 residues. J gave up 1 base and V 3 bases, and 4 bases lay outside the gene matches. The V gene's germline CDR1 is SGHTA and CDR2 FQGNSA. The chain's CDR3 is CASSLGAGGGTDTQYF. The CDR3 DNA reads TGTGCCAGCAGCTTGGGAGCGGGGGGGGGCACAGATACGCAGTATTTT.

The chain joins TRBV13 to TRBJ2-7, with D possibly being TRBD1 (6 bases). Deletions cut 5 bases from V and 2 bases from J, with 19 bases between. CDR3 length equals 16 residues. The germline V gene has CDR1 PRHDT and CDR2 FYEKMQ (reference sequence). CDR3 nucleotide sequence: TGTGCCAGCAGCGTCGGCAGGGGCCCCCCCACCTACGAGCAGTACTTC. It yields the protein CASSVGRGPPTYEQYF.

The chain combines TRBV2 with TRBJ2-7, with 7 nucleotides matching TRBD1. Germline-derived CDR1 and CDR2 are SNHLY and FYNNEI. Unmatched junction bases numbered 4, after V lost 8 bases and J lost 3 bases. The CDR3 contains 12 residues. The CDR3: CASQAGGYEQYF. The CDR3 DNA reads TGTGCCAGCCAGGCAGGGGGCTACGAGCAGTACTTC.